These T cell receptor beta chains were read from a single sample in a study of blood T cell repertoires in COVID-19. TCRdb's table, derived via immunoSEQ multiplex PCR, lists solely in-frame clones and lacks some. Of tens of thousands of clones in the sample, about 91% are singletons; the top ten hold over 4%. Sequenced sample: peripheral blood. Source of these receptors: a man aged 55-75 years with active COVID-19. Each CDR3 is given with its conserved first and last residue. A D gene is named only where the DNA matches it firmly. Size is omitted from some rows. Given values are once, few, many or a class for expanded clones.

d_gene | abundance | j_gene | v_gene | CDR3nt | CDR3aa
- | - | TRBJ2-7 | TRBV3-1/TRBV3-2 | TGTGCCAGCAGCCACCCTCCTGAGGTCACCGAGCAGTACTTC | CASSHPPEVTEQYF
TRBD1 | - | TRBJ2-1 | TRBV11-3 | TGTGCCAGCAGCCCGACAGGGAGTGAGCAGTTCTTC | CASSPTGSEQFF
TRBD1 | - | TRBJ2-7 | TRBV7-9 | TGTGCCAGCAGCTTACGCCTAACGGGACAGGGTGACGAGCAGTACTTC | CASSLRLTGQGDEQYF
TRBD1 | - | TRBJ2-7 | TRBV27 | TGTGCCAGCAGATCCCGGGACAGGGTAGTAGGACAACAGTACTTC | CASRSRDRVVGQQYF
TRBD1 | - | TRBJ2-7 | TRBV28 | TGTGCCAGCACCCTCCCGGGGACAGGGGGTAGTTACGAGCAGTACTTC | CASTLPGTGGSYEQYF
TRBD2 | - | TRBJ2-1 | TRBV19 | TGTGCCAGTAGTATTTCCGGGACTAGCGGGACTGGTGAGCAGTTCTTC | CASSISGTSGTGEQFF
TRBD1 | - | TRBJ1-6 | TRBV6-5 | TGTGCCAGCAGACCAATGGGACAGGGGTCTTCACCCCTCCACTTT | CASRPMGQGSSPLHF
TRBD1 | few | TRBJ1-2 | TRBV5-1 | TGCGCCAGCAGCCCGATTGGGACAGGAGAAATAACAGGTGGCTACACCTTC | CASSPIGTGEITGGYTF
TRBD1 | - | TRBJ1-2 | TRBV29-1 | TGCAGCGTACAGGGACAGGGAGATGGCTACACCTTC | CSVQGQGDGYTF
- | - | TRBJ1-4 | TRBV18 | TGTGCCAGCTCACCGGGGCTGGGAAATGAAAAACTGTTTTTT | CASSPGLGNEKLFF
TRBD1 | once | TRBJ1-3 | TRBV25-1 | TGTGCCAGCAGTCCTACAGGGGCGAGAAACACCATATATTTT | CASSPTGARNTIYF
TRBD1 | - | TRBJ1-5 | TRBV2 | TGTGCCAGCAGTGGACAGGGTGGAGGTCAGCCCCAGCATTTT | CASSGQGGGQPQHF
- | - | TRBJ1-5 | TRBV4-3 | TGCGCCAGCAGCCAAGCAAACAGGCCCAATCAGCCCCAGCATTTT | CASSQANRPNQPQHF
TRBD1 | - | TRBJ1-2 | TRBV7-2 | TGTGCCAGCAGCTTAGGGGGGACAGCCCATGGCTACACCTTC | CASSLGGTAHGYTF
- | - | TRBJ1-4 | TRBV11-2 | TGTGCCAGCAGCGCAGGCCGGCGTAATGAAAAACTGTTTTTT | CASSAGRRNEKLFF
- | - | TRBJ2-1 | TRBV11-2 | TGTGCCAGCAGCTTAGGGCAGAACAATGAGCAGTTCTTC | CASSLGQNNEQFF
TRBD1 | - | TRBJ2-7 | TRBV5-8 | TGTGCCAGCAGAAACGGACAGGGGGCGGCCTACGAGCAGTACTTC | CASRNGQGAAYEQYF
- | - | TRBJ2-6 | TRBV5-8 | TGTGCCAGCAGCCTTAGCTCTGGGGCCAACGTCCTGACTTTC | CASSLSSGANVLTF
- | once | TRBJ2-7 | TRBV6-6 | TGTGCCAGCAGCTTAGGGGTAGGGGACGAGCAGTACTTC | CASSLGVGDEQYF
TRBD2 | - | TRBJ2-1 | TRBV3-1/TRBV3-2 | TGTGCCAGCAGCCACAAACCCGGGACTAGCTGGAGGGGCACTGAGCAGTTCTTC | CASSHKPGTSWRGTEQFF
TRBD2 | - | TRBJ2-3 | TRBV5-5 | TGTGCCAGCAGTACCCAACGAAGACTAGCGGGCACAGATACGCAGTATTTT | CASSTQRRLAGTDTQYF
TRBD1 | - | TRBJ1-2 | TRBV6-5 | TGTGCCAGCAGTTACACCTCGACAGGGGGCGCCGATGGCTACACCTTC | CASSYTSTGGADGYTF
- | - | TRBJ2-3 | TRBV28 | TGTGCCAGCAGTTTATCAGGAGATACGCAGTATTTT | CASSLSGDTQYF
- | - | TRBJ2-1 | TRBV9 | TGTGCCAGCAGCGTAGCCGAACCAGACAATGAGCAGTTCTTC | CASSVAEPDNEQFF
- | - | TRBJ2-1 | TRBV7-3 | TGTGCCAGCAGTTTAGCGGCCTACAATGAGCAGTTCTTC | CASSLAAYNEQFF
- | - | TRBJ2-5 | TRBV11-2 | TGTGCCAGCAGCTTAGGCGGCAAGGAGACCCAGTACTTC | CASSLGGKETQYF
- | - | TRBJ1-5 | TRBV7-2 | TGTGCCAGCAGCCCCCGGGCGGGGGACAATCAGCCCCAGCATTTT | CASSPRAGDNQPQHF
- | - | TRBJ2-7 | TRBV11-2 | TGTGCCAGCAGCTTAGATCAGGGCGGGAACTCCTCCTACGAGCAGTACTTC | CASSLDQGGNSSYEQYF
- | - | TRBJ2-7 | TRBV4-1 | TGCGCCAGCAGCCAGGGTTTGAGACTAAAGACCTACGAGCAGTACTTC | CASSQGLRLKTYEQYF
- | once | TRBJ2-1 | TRBV7-3 | TGTGCCAGCAGCTTAGGGAGCTCCTACAATGAGCAGTTCTTC | CASSLGSSYNEQFF
- | - | TRBJ2-5 | TRBV11-2 | TGTGCCAGCAGCTTGGGGACCGGGACACCACAAGAGACCCAGTACTTC | CASSLGTGTPQETQYF
- | - | TRBJ2-5 | TRBV15 | TGTGCCACCAGCAGAGGGGTAGCGCCATATACCCAGTACTTC | CATSRGVAPYTQYF
- | once | TRBJ2-2 | TRBV28 | TGTGCCAGCAGTTTATTGGATTTCACGGAGGGGGCACACACCGGGGAGCTGTTTTTT | CASSLLDFTEGAHTGELFF
- | - | TRBJ1-1 | TRBV28 | TGTGCCAGCAGTTTTTCGGTAAAGCCTGAAGCTTTCTTT | CASSFSVKPEAFF
- | - | TRBJ1-2 | TRBV7-2 | TGTGCCAGCAGCTTAGGGTTGAGGGAACCCTATCGCTTC | CASSLGLREPYRF
TRBD1 | few | TRBJ1-2 | TRBV19 | TGTGCCAGTAGTGCGCACCAGGGGGGTTACACCTTC | CASSAHQGGYTF
- | - | TRBJ2-7 | TRBV6-2/TRBV6-3 | TGTGCCAGCAGTCTACTAGGAGGGCGGGAGCAGTACTTC | CASSLLGGREQYF
- | - | TRBJ1-1 | TRBV27 | TGTGCCAGCAAAACAACCTCCCTGCCTAACACTGAAGCTTTCTTT | CASKTTSLPNTEAFF
TRBD1 | - | TRBJ1-5 | TRBV7-8 | TGTGCCAGCAGCTTAGCACGCTACAGGGGGTATAACGAAGATCAGCCCCAGCATTTT | CASSLARYRGYNEDQPQHF
TRBD1 | once | TRBJ2-3 | TRBV5-6 | TGTGCCAGCAGCTTCGGGACAGTTCCAGATACGCAGTATTTT | CASSFGTVPDTQYF
- | - | TRBJ1-3 | TRBV11-3 | TGTGCCAGCAGCTTAGAGTCGGGCTCTGGAAACACCATATATTTT | CASSLESGSGNTIYF
- | - | TRBJ2-5 | TRBV18 | TGTGCCAGCTCACCTCCGGGTGGGTCAGAGACCCAGTACTTC | CASSPPGGSETQYF
TRBD2 | - | TRBJ2-5 | TRBV15 | TGTGCCACCAGCAGAGAACTTGGCGGGGAGGGGGAGACCCAGTACTTC | CATSRELGGEGETQYF
TRBD1 | - | TRBJ2-7 | TRBV10-3 | TGTGCCATCAGTGAGCCCCAAGACAGGGTTCGTCAGAACGAGCAGTACTTC | CAISEPQDRVRQNEQYF
- | - | TRBJ2-1 | TRBV6-1 | TGTGCCAGCAGTGAAGCTTTCGGGAGCCAGTTCTTC | CASSEAFGSQFF
- | - | TRBJ1-1 | TRBV13 | TGTGCCAGCAGCTCCCTCCGGCTTGTGCCCGATCCGGAGGTGAACACTGAAGCTTTCTTT | CASSSLRLVPDPEVNTEAFF
TRBD1 | - | TRBJ2-6 | TRBV19 | TGTGCCAGTAGTCGAAGACAGGGGGGGGATTCAGGGGCCAACGTCCTGACTTTC | CASSRRQGGDSGANVLTF
TRBD1 | - | TRBJ2-3 | TRBV28 | TGTGCCAGCATAATGACAGGGGGCACAGATACGCAGTATTTT | CASIMTGGTDTQYF
- | - | TRBJ2-2 | TRBV19 | TGTGCCAGTAGTTCCCCCCGGGCGGGGTTGCCCGGGGAGCTGTTTTTT | CASSSPRAGLPGELFF
- | medium-sized | TRBJ1-2 | TRBV2 | TGTGCCATCCAAAGGTGGGCAGGGGATTACCCTAACTATGGCTACACCTTC | CAIQRWAGDYPNYGYTF
- | - | TRBJ1-2 | TRBV6-1 | TGTGCCAGCAGTGAAAAAGTGGACAGACACTATGGCTACACCTTC | CASSEKVDRHYGYTF
TRBD1 | once | TRBJ2-7 | TRBV10-3 | TGTGCCATCAGCATCCTAGCCGGGACAGGGGCGGACGAGCAGTACTTC | CAISILAGTGADEQYF
TRBD1 | - | TRBJ2-3 | TRBV5-8 | TGTGCCAGCAGCCTAAACAGGGGCGCAGATACGCAGTATTTT | CASSLNRGADTQYF